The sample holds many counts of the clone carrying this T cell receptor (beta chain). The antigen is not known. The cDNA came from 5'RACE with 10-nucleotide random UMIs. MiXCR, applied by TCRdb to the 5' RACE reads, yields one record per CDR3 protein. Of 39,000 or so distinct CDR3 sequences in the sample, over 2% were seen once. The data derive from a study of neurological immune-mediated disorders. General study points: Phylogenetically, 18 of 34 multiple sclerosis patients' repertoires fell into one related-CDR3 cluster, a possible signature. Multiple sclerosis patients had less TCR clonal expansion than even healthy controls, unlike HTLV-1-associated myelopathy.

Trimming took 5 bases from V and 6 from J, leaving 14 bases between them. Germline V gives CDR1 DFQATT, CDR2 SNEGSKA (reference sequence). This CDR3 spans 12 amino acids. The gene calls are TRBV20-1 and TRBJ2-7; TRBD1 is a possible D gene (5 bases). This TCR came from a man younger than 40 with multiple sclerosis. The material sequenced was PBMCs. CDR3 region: CSAGTGAGEQYF. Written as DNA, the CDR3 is TGCAGTGCTGGAACAGGTGCTGGCGAGCAGTACTTC.